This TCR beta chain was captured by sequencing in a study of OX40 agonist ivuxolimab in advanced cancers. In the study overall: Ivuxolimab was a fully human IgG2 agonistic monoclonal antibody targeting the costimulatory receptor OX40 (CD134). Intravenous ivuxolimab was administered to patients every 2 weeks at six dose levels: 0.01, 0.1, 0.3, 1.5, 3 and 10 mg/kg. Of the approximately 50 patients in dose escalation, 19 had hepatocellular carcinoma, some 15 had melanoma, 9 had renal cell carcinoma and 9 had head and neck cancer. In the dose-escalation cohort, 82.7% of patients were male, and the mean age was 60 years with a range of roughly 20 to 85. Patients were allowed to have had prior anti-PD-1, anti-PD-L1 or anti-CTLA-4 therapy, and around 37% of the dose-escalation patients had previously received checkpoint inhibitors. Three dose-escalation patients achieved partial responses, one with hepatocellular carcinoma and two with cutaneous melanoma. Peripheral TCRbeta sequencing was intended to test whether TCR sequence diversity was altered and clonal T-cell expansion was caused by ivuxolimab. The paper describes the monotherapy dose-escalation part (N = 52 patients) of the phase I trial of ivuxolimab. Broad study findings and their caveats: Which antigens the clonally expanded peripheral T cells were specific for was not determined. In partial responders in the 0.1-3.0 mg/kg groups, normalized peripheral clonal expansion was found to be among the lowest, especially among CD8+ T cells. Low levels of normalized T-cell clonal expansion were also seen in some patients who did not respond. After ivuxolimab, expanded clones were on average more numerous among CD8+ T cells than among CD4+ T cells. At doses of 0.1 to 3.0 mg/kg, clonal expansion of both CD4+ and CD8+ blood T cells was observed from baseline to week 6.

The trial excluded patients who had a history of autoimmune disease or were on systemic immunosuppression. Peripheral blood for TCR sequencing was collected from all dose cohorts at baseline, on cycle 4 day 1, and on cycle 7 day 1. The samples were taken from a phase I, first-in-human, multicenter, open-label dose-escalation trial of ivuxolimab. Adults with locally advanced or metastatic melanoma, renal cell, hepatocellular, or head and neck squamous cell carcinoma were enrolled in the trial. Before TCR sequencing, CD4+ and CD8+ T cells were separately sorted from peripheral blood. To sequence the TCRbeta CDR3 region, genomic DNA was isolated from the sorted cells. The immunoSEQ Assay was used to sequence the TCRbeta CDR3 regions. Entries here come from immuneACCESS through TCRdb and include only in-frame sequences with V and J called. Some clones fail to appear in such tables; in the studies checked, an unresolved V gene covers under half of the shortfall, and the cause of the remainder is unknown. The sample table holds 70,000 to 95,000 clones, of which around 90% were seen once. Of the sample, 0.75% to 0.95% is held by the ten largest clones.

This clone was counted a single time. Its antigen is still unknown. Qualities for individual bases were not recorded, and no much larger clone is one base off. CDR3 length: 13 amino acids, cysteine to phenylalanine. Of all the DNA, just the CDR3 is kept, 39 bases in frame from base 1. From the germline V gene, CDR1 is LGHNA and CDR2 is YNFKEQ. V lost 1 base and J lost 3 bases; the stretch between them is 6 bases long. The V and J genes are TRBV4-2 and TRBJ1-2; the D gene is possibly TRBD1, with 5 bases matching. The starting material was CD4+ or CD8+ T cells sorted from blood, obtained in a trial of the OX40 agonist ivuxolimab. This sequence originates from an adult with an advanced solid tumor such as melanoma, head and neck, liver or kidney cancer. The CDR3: CASSQGQYYGYTF. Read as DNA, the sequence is TGTGCCAGCAGCCAAGGACAGTACTATGGCTACACCTTC.